The T cell receptor beta chain under discussion was sequenced for a study of tumor and adjacent non-tumor tissue in lung cancer. Overall study findings and caveats: Normal lung showed higher cumulative top 100 clone frequency than tumor. Patients with more diverse tumor TCRs had worse survival.

Three rounds of nested PCR, following a modified ARM-PCR protocol, produced the TCRbeta library. TCRdb re-derived calls from the multiplex PCR reads in MiXCR, one entry per CDR3 protein. The sample holds around 50,000 distinct CDR3 sequences; 64% are singletons and the top ten take roughly 30%. This sample's RNA came from whole unsorted tissue. The normal lung tissue was taken more than 3 cm from the tumor edge. The germline V and J ends were trimmed by 7 bases and 3 bases, with 15 bases remaining between them. This CDR3 comprises 15 residues. Germline CDR1 reads SGHAT; CDR2 reads FQNNGV. This clonotype occurred a few times. Antigen: not known. A much larger clone is a single base away; this may be a read error.

Sample: distant non-tumor lung tissue. This receptor was taken from an older woman with non-small cell lung cancer. The chain combines TRBV11-2 with TRBJ2-2; D is unresolved. The CDR3 sequence is CASTPEPQDTGELFF. The DNA of the CDR3 is TGTGCCAGCACCCCCGAGCCCCAGGACACCGGGGAGCTGTTTTTT.